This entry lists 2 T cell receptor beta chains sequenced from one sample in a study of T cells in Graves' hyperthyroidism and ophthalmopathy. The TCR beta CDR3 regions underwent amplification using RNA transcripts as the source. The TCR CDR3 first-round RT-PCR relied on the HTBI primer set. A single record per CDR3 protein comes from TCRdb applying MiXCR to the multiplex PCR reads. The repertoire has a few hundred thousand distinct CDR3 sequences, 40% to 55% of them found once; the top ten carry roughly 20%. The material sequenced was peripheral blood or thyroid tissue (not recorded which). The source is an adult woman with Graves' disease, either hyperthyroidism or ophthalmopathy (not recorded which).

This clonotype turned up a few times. The DNA of the CDR3 is TGCAGTGCTACGACAGGGGACGAAAAACTGTTTTTT. This sequence encodes CSATTGDEKLFF. The rearrangement joins TRBV20-1 to TRBJ1-4, with 8 positions matching TRBD1. V lost 4 bases, J lost 8 bases, and 3 bases stayed unmatched. Germline V lookup: CDR1 DFQATT, CDR2 SNEGSKA (reference sequence). This CDR3 spans 12 amino acids.

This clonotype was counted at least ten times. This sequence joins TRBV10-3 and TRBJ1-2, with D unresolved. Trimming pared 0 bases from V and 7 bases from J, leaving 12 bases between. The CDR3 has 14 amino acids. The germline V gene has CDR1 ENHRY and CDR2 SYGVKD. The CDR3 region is CAISESDKAVGYTF. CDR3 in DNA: TGTGCCATCAGTGAGTCAGACAAAGCGGTTGGCTACACCTTC.